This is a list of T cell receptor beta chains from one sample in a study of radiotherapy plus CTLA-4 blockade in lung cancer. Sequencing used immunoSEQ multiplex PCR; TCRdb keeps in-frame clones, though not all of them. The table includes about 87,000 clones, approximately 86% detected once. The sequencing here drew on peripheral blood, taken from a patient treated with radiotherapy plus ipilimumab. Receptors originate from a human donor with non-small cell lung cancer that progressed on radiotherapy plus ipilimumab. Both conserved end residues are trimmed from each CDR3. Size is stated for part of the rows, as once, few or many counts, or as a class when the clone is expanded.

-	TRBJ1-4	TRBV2	ASSAGVATNEKLF
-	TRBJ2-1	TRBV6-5	ASSYGPGGNEQF
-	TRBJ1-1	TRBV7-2	ASSSFGQGAEAF
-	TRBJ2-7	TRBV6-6	ASSYTGNSYEQY
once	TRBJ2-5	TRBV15	ATSPLRLSETQY
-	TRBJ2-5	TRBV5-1	ASSPGTQGETQY
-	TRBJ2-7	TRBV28	ASSRTGGSYEQY
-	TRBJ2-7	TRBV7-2	ASSLFGRGTYHEQY
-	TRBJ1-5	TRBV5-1	ASSLQGNQPQH
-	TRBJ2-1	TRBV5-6	ASGEGEFYNEQF
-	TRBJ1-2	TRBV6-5	ASSYITGYT
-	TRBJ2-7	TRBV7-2	ASSLWAGTYSYEQY
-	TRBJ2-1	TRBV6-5	ASRPARGVQF
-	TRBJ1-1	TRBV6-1	AILTGVNTEAF
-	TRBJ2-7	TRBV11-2	ASRIRLSGGDYEQY
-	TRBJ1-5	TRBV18	ASSLGLNQPQH
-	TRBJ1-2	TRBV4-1	ASSWGDQEYGYT
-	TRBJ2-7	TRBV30	AWRRDGLSYEQY
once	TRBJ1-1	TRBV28	ASKLRNTEAF
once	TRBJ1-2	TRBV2	ASSEAPRDRGGGYT
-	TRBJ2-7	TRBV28	ASSLDYEQY
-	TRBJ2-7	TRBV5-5	ASSFNRDNYEQY
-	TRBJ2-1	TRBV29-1	SGQASSYNEQF
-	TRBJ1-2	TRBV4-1	ASSQATTGQESGGYT
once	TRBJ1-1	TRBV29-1	SVRGQMNTEAF
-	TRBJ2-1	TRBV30	AFDSHGSYNEQF